This T cell receptor (beta chain) was observed in a study of cytomegalovirus exposure and HLA in healthy donors. Study as a whole: The 120 or so validation repertoires were produced on the same platform as the roughly 670 repertoires of the first cohort. This was reported in a later analysis.

Sequencing was performed with immunoSEQ multiplex PCR; in TCRdb, only in-frame clones are kept and a portion is missing. The table lists some 60,000 clones, roughly 96% of them singletons, with approximately 0.94% in the top ten. Trimming pared 4 bases from V and 4 bases from J, leaving 9 bases between. The germline CDR1 and CDR2 sequences are SGHRS and YFSETQ. This CDR3 is 13 amino acids long. Sequencing was performed on PBMCs. The TCR comes from a man aged 18 to 29 in good health and CMV-seronegative. The chain recombines TRBV5-1 with TRBJ2-1; D ambiguous. DNA for the CDR3: TGCGCCAGCAGCCGTAACAGTTACAATGAGCAGTTCTTC. It encodes CASSRNSYNEQFF.